This T cell receptor (beta chain) appears in the sequencing data of a study of cytomegalovirus exposure and HLA in healthy donors. Trimming at V came to 7 bases and at J to 4 bases, leaving 5 bases not matched to a gene. CDR3 length equals 14 residues. From germline, CDR1 is MNHEY and CDR2 SVGAGI. Primers for the PCR totalled 60 Vbeta and 13 Jbeta. Libraries were prepared by immunoSEQ multiplex PCR; TCRdb keeps only in-frame clonotypes and omits some of them. The table for this sample gives 75,000 to 95,000 clones. V is TRBV6-5 and J is TRBJ1-2, with 11 nucleotides matching TRBD1. The clonotype was recovered from an older woman in good health and CMV-seronegative. The sample was PBMCs. The CDR3 spells CASNPGTGGYGYTF. The CDR3 nucleotides are TGTGCCAGCAATCCCGGGACAGGGGGCTATGGCTACACCTTC.